The text below deals with one T cell receptor beta chain. Combining a sample-barcoded 5' primer with a J-beta primer mix, a second PCR ran for roughly 6 to 11 cycles. TCRdb redid the calling of the 5' RACE reads with MiXCR, one entry per CDR3 protein. Counted here are around 1,000,000 distinct CDR3 sequences, about 25% occurring once; the ten biggest clones make up about 0.72%. J was trimmed by 2 bases and V by 0 bases; bases with no gene match: 2. The CDR3 has 15 residues. Germline-derived CDR1 and CDR2 are SGHAT and FQNNGV. The sample originates from a study of blood T cells in healthy people across ages. These records were also assigned to another study, of T cells of mothers and their children. This second report adds: Maternal samples each gave over 9 million TCR beta CDR3 reads, and child samples about 3 million each.

Sequenced material: blood. This sequence originates from a girl under 10 years old in good health. This chain connects TRBV11-2 to TRBJ2-5; 8 bases map to TRBD2. The CDR3 DNA reads as TGTGCCAGCAGCTTAGACGGGGGGGTACAAGAGACCCAGTACTTC. Its protein is CASSLDGGVQETQYF. Full variable domain (missing parts from reference TRBV11-2 and TRBJ2-5): EAGVAQSPRYKIIEKRQSVAFWCNPISGHATLYWYQQILGQGPKLLIQFQNNGVVDDSQLPKDRFSAERLKGVDSTLKIQPAKLEDSAVYLCASSLDGGVQETQYFGPGTRLLVL.